These 23 T cell receptor beta chains were sequenced from one sample in a study of cytomegalovirus exposure and HLA in healthy donors. The PCR had 60 Vbeta and 13 Jbeta primers. Profiled with immunoSEQ multiplex PCR; TCRdb holds only in-frame clones, not every one. Among some 130,000 clones listed, about 74% were seen once. What was sequenced was PBMCs. The source is a middle-aged man in good health and CMV-seronegative.

The chain carries TRBV7-8 and TRBJ2-1; 10 positions agree with TRBD2. The CDR3 runs to 14 residues. Germline V gene sequence: CDR1 SGHVS, CDR2 FQNEAQ. V dropped 4 bases and J dropped 6; count of bases not matched to a gene: 3. The CDR3 sequence: CASSSTSGLNEQFF. The CDR3 nucleotides read TGTGCCAGCAGCTCGACTAGCGGGCTCAATGAGCAGTTCTTC.

This chain joins TRBV14 and TRBJ2-1; D gene uncertain. The CDR3 consists of 12 residues. V lost 5 bases and J 2 bases, leaving 4 bases between the germline ends. CDR1 SGHDN and CDR2 FVKESK come from the germline V gene. CDR3 sequence reads: CASSNTYNEQFF. The CDR3 nucleotides read TGTGCCAGCAGCAATACCTACAATGAGCAGTTCTTC.

The rearrangement links TRBV30 to TRBJ2-7, with 10 bases that match TRBD1. Germline trimming cut 4 bases from V and 5 bases from J; bases unmatched to any gene: 2. The CDR3 covers 12 residues. Germline V gene lookup returns CDR1 GTSNPN and CDR2 SVGIG (reference sequence). The CDR3 nucleotides read TGTGCCTGGACGACAGGGGGCCACGAGCAGTACTTC. It yields the protein CAWTTGGHEQYF.

The table lists this clone with a count of one. The rearrangement uses TRBV7-2 and TRBJ2-5; tentatively, D is TRBD1 (5 bases). The CDR3 is made up of 14 amino acids. V was shortened by 2 bases and J by 5 bases, with 12 bases between the two germline ends. Germline lookup yields CDR1 SGHTA and CDR2 FQGNSA. CDR3 in amino acids: CASSLFQGRETQYF. DNA for the CDR3: TGTGCCAGCAGCTTATTTCAGGGAAGGGAGACCCAGTACTTC.

The rearrangement joins TRBV11-3 to TRBJ1-2, with D possibly being TRBD1 (6 bases). Germline values: CDR1 SGHNT, CDR2 YENEEA. V dropped 3 bases and J dropped 7 bases, with 9 bases sitting between them. CDR3 length equals 12 residues. CDR3 in DNA: TGTGCCAGCAGCTTCTCGGACAGTGGCTACACCTTC. As protein: CASSFSDSGYTF.

This clone was found a few times. This sequence joins TRBV4-3 and TRBJ1-1; 9 bases align to TRBD1. The V and J ends lost 5 bases and 1 base, in that order; junction bases with no gene match: 11. This CDR3 comprises 17 residues. Per the germline V gene, CDR1 is LGHNA and CDR2 is YSLEER. The CDR3 protein is CASSVWYSGQGNTEAFF. The CDR3 coding sequence is TGCGCCAGCAGCGTCTGGTATTCGGGACAGGGGAACACTGAAGCTTTCTTT.

The chain carries TRBV10-3 and TRBJ2-7; TRBD2 matches 9 bases. Trimming cost V 5 bases and J 0 bases; bases outside gene matches: 5. This CDR3 has 15 residues. Looked up from germline, CDR1 is ENHRY and CDR2 is SYGVKD. The CDR3 DNA reads TGTGCCATCAGTCCTAGCGGGGACAGCTCCTACGAGCAGTACTTC. Translating it yields CAISPSGDSSYEQYF.

This chain joins TRBV7-3 and TRBJ2-3; D uncertain. Per the germline V gene, CDR1 is SGHTA and CDR2 is FQGTGA. V dropped 5 bases and J dropped 1 base, with 13 bases sitting between them. This CDR3 has 15 amino acids. The CDR3 loop is CASSPQRVGTDTQYF. In nucleotides, the CDR3 is TGTGCCAGCAGCCCGCAACGGGTGGGCACAGATACGCAGTATTTT.

CDR3 sequence (DNA): TGTGCCAGCAGCCTGAGAATCCTCGGGGGTAATGAGCAGTTCTTC. Translated: CASSLRILGGNEQFF. The V call is TRBV9, the J call TRBJ2-1; possibly TRBD2 for D (6 bases). V shed 4 bases and J shed 7 bases, with 18 bases lying between them. The CDR3 is 15 amino acids. From germline, CDR1 is SGDLS and CDR2 YYNGEE. Looking up the rest from reference TRBV9 and TRBJ2-1 gives the full variable domain: DSGVTQTPKHLITATGQRVTLRCSPRSGDLSVYWYQQSLDQGLQFLIQYYNGEERAKGNILERFSAQQFPDLHSELNLSSLELGDSALYFCASSLRILGGNEQFFGPGTRLTVL.

The V and J genes are TRBV2 and TRBJ2-7, with D perhaps matching TRBD2 (6 bases). The germline CDR1 and CDR2 sequences are SNHLY and FYNNEI. V shed 7 bases and J shed 6 bases, with 19 bases lying between them. This CDR3 has 14 amino acids. This chain's CDR3 is CASTERMGGSEQYF. Written as DNA, the CDR3 is TGTGCCAGCACCGAGCGAATGGGGGGATCCGAGCAGTACTTC.

This clone was picked up a small number of times. The rearrangement joins TRBV6-1 to TRBJ2-7; 7 bases fit TRBD1. Losses at the gene ends were 0 bases for V and 2 bases for J; bases not matched to a gene: 1. The CDR3 covers 14 residues. Looked up from germline, CDR1 is MNHNS and CDR2 is SASEGT. CDR3 in amino acids: CASSEAGTAYEQYF. The CDR3 DNA is TGTGCCAGCAGTGAAGCCGGGACAGCCTACGAGCAGTACTTC.

V and J are TRBV27 and TRBJ2-7; 7 nucleotides match TRBD1. Germline CDR1 is MNHEY and CDR2 is SMNVEV (reference sequence). V trimming: 5 bases; J trimming: 5 bases; junction bases outside the gene matches: 9. CDR3 size: 14 residues. The CDR3 DNA reads TGTGCCAGCAGTCCAGACAGGGTCGGGGACGAGCAGTACTTC. It specifies CASSPDRVGDEQYF.

The chain combines TRBV25-1 with TRBJ2-5; 11 bases line up with TRBD2. CDR3 length: 16 amino acids. Trimming at V came to 5 bases and at J to 2 bases, leaving 7 bases not matched to a gene. Germline loops: CDR1 MGHDK, CDR2 SYGVNS. CDR3 residues: CASSLYLAGGQETQYF. In DNA form, the CDR3 reads TGTGCCAGCAGTCTCTATCTAGCGGGAGGACAAGAGACCCAGTACTTC.

The CDR3 bases are TGTGCCAGCATTTCGTATGGGGGCAACTATGGCTACACCTTC. This translates into CASISYGGNYGYTF. The rearrangement links TRBV6-4 to TRBJ1-2; D might be TRBD1 (6 bases). Germline CDR1 MRHNA, CDR2 SNTAGT. The CDR3 loop spans 14 amino acids. Trimming shortened V by 7 bases and J by 2 bases, and 14 bases separated the two germline ends.

V usage is TRBV28 and J usage is TRBJ2-7, with D unresolved. CDR3 length equals 17 residues. With 7 bases removed from V and 3 bases from J, the gap between germline ends came to 25 bases. Germline V gene lookup returns CDR1 MDHEN and CDR2 SYDVKM. The CDR3 bases are TGTGCCAGCAACAACCCGAGCACCCTTTGGTCGGGCTACGAGCAGTACTTC. Translated, it gives CASNNPSTLWSGYEQYF.

This chain joins TRBV5-6 and TRBJ2-3; TRBD2 agrees at 12 bases. V trimming: 2 bases; J trimming: 6 bases; junction bases outside the gene matches: 13. CDR1 is SGHDT and CDR2 is YYEEEE in the germline V gene. The CDR3 length is 18 residues. The CDR3 bases are TGTGCCAGCAGCTTACCCACGGGGGCCCTAGCGGGAGGGGATACGCAGTATTTT. Translated: CASSLPTGALAGGDTQYF. Complete variable domain (other parts from reference TRBV5-6 and TRBJ2-3): DAGVTQSPTHLIKTRGQQVTLRCSPKSGHDTVSWYQQALGQGPQFIFQYYEEEERQRGNFPDRFSGHQFPNYSSELNVNALLLGDSALYLCASSLPTGALAGGDTQYFGPGTRLTVL.

The rearrangement links TRBV29-1 to TRBJ1-1, with 8 bases lining up with TRBD1. Germline CDR1 and CDR2: SQVTM and ANQGSEA. V dropped 7 bases and J dropped 5; count of bases not matched to a gene: 6. CDR3 length: 12 residues. CDR3: CSGVQGGTEAFF. DNA for the CDR3: TGCAGCGGGGTACAGGGGGGAACTGAAGCTTTCTTT.

CDR3 coding DNA: TGTGCCAGCAGTGAATTTGGGCCCGATAATTCACCCCTCCACTTT. Its protein is CASSEFGPDNSPLHF. The chain is built from TRBV25-1 and TRBJ1-6; D is unclear. The CDR3 sequence is 15 residues long. CDR1 MGHDK and CDR2 SYGVNS come from the germline V gene. V was clipped by 1 base and J by 5 bases, with 9 bases between them. Looking up the rest from reference TRBV25-1 and TRBJ1-6 gives the full variable domain: EADIYQTPRYLVIGTGKKITLECSQTMGHDKMYWYQQDPGMELHLIHYSYGVNSTEKGDLSSESTVSRIRTEHFPLTLESARPSHTSQYLCASSEFGPDNSPLHFGNGTRLTVT.

J is TRBJ1-1 and V is TRBV5-4; a possible D gene is TRBD1 (6 bases). The CDR3 loop spans 15 amino acids. Trimming removed 1 base at V and 3 bases at J, with 13 bases between. The V gene's germline CDR1 is SGHNT and CDR2 YYREEE (reference sequence). CDR3 coding DNA: TGTGCCAGCAGCTTGCATGCAGGGGTGGACACTGAAGCTTTCTTT. Protein sequence: CASSLHAGVDTEAFF.

The V call is TRBV7-8, the J call TRBJ1-2; D uncertain. The CDR3 extends over 13 amino acids. Trimming shortened V by 2 bases and J by 6 bases, and 10 bases separated the two germline ends. Germline V gene lookup returns CDR1 SGHVS and CDR2 FQNEAQ. CDR3 protein: CASSLLGENGYTF. DNA for the CDR3: TGTGCCAGCAGCTTACTGGGAGAGAATGGCTACACCTTC.

This clone was seen many times. The chain recombines TRBV5-6 with TRBJ2-2; TRBD2 is a possible D gene (6 bases). There are 15 residues in the CDR3. Germline loops: CDR1 SGHDT, CDR2 YYEEEE. V dropped 0 bases and J dropped 5 bases, with 11 bases sitting between them. The DNA of the CDR3 is TGTGCCAGCAGCTTGGCGGGGGTGGTAACCGGGGAGCTGTTTTTT. This codes for CASSLAGVVTGELFF.

This clone has just a few counts. The J gene is TRBJ1-1, the V gene TRBV6-1; D is ambiguous. Looked up from germline, CDR1 is MNHNS and CDR2 is SASEGT. Trimming removed 5 bases from V and 2 bases from J, with 12 bases in between. This CDR3 has 14 amino acids. In nucleotides, the CDR3 is TGTGCCAGCAGTATGACACGATCAAACACTGAAGCTTTCTTT. This encodes CASSMTRSNTEAFF.

The chain links TRBV11-3 to TRBJ1-2, with D tentatively TRBD1 (6 bases). Per germline, CDR1 SGHNT and CDR2 YENEEA. V shed 0 bases and J shed 5 bases, with 22 bases lying between them. CDR3 length equals 18 residues. CDR3 sequence: CASSLDAPRRTGLYGYTF. DNA of the CDR3: TGTGCCAGCAGCTTAGATGCCCCTAGGCGTACAGGGTTGTATGGCTACACCTTC.